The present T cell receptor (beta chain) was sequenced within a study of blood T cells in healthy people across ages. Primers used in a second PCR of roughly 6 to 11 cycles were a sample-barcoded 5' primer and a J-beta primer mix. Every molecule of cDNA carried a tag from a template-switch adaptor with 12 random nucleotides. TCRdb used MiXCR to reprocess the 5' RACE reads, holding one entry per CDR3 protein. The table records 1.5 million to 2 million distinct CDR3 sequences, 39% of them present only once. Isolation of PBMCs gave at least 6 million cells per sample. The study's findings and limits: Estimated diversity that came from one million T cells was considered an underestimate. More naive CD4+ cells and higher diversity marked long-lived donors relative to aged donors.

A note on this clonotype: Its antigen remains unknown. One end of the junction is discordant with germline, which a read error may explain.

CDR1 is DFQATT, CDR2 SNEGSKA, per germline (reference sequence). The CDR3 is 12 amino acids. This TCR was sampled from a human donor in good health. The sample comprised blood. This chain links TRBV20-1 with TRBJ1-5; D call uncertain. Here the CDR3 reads CGARRSNQPQHF. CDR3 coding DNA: TGCGGTGCTAGGCGAAGCAATCAGCCCCAGCATTTT.